The 10 T cell receptor beta chains reported below all come from one sample, sequenced in a study of cytomegalovirus exposure and HLA in healthy donors. Use of 60 Vbeta and 13 Jbeta primers characterized the PCR. The assay was immunoSEQ multiplex PCR, and TCRdb's table has in-frame clones only and misses some. The profile shows some 160,000 clones, roughly four fifths of them singletons. The sample was PBMCs. These receptors were taken from a male donor in good health and CMV-seropositive.

V usage is TRBV5-8 and J usage is TRBJ2-1, with 7 bases identical to TRBD1. Germline CDR1 and CDR2: SGHTS and YDEGEE. This CDR3 has 17 residues. J lost 7 bases, V lost 4 bases, and 17 bases had no gene match. The CDR3 spells CASSLDRTGKDINEQFF. Written as DNA, the CDR3 is TGTGCCAGCAGCCTTGACCGGACAGGCAAGGATATTAATGAGCAGTTCTTC.

Worth noting for this clone: Other nucleotide sequences from this sample produce the same CDR3. V usage is TRBV7-2 and J usage is TRBJ2-7; D is unclear. Per the germline V gene, CDR1 is SGHTA and CDR2 is FQGNSA. The length of the CDR3 is 15 residues. V lost 2 bases and J lost 1, with 12 bases in between. This CDR3 is CASSLSVILSYEQYF. DNA of the CDR3: TGTGCCAGCAGCTTATCCGTGATTCTATCCTACGAGCAGTACTTC.

V is TRBV27 and J is TRBJ1-5; TRBD1 aligns across 7 bases. The CDR3 has 14 residues. From germline, CDR1 is MNHEY and CDR2 SMNVEV (reference sequence). The V and J ends lost 6 bases and 1 base, in that order; junction bases with no gene match: 3. The CDR3 here is CASRTTGSNQPQHF. DNA for the CDR3: TGTGCCAGCAGAACGACAGGGAGCAATCAGCCCCAGCATTTT.

The V and J genes are TRBV6-6 and TRBJ1-1; TRBD1 matches at 10 bases. The germline V gene encodes CDR1 MNHNY and CDR2 SVGAGI (reference sequence). The V gene end was trimmed by 5 bases and the J gene end by 12 bases; junction bases not matched to a gene: 6. The CDR3 extends over 12 amino acids. This CDR3 reads CASSPPGQGTFF. The DNA for the CDR3 is TGTGCCAGCAGTCCGCCGGGACAGGGGACTTTCTTT.

This clone was recorded only once. The J gene is TRBJ2-5, the V gene TRBV9; TRBD2 aligns across 7 bases. The CDR3 length is 16 residues. CDR1 and CDR2 from the germline V gene are SGDLS and YYNGEE. Germline trimming cut 3 bases from V and 2 bases from J; bases unmatched to any gene: 10. The CDR3 DNA is TGTGCCAGCAGCGCCCACTCCACTAGCGTTCAAGAGACCCAGTACTTC. Translated: CASSAHSTSVQETQYF.

This chain connects TRBV4-3 to TRBJ2-2; weak D call: TRBD1 (7 bases). Deletions cut 0 bases from V and 6 bases from J, with 14 bases between. The CDR3 spans 16 residues. Germline V gene data show CDR1 as LGHNA and CDR2 as YSLEER. The CDR3 is CASSQESAGGPGELFF. The CDR3 bases are TGCGCCAGCAGCCAAGAATCGGCAGGGGGGCCCGGGGAGCTGTTTTTT.

This chain connects TRBV18 to TRBJ1-1; 12 bases are shared with TRBD1. The V gene's germline CDR1 is KGHSH and CDR2 LQKENI. J was trimmed by 5 bases and V by 1 base; bases with no gene match: 8. The CDR3 has 17 residues. Written as DNA, the CDR3 is TGTGCCAGCTCACCACTCCCGGGACAGGGGGCAAAAACTGAAGCTTTCTTT. Its protein product is CASSPLPGQGAKTEAFF.

This sequence joins TRBV5-4 and TRBJ2-4, with TRBD1 identical over 8 bases. This CDR3 region has 16 residues. V was pared by 2 bases and J by 3 bases, with 7 bases of the junction left unmatched. CDR1 and CDR2 from the germline V gene are SGHNT and YYREEE (reference sequence). The CDR3 DNA reads as TGTGCCAGCAGCTTAGGGACAGGACCTCTCAAAAACATTCAGTACTTC. Protein sequence: CASSLGTGPLKNIQYF.

This chain uses TRBV5-1 with TRBJ1-2; D possibly corresponds to TRBD1 (6 bases). The CDR3 runs to 15 residues. V lost 0 bases and J lost 7, with 16 bases in between. Germline CDR1 is SGHRS and CDR2 is YFSETQ. The CDR3 DNA is TGCGCCAGCAGCTTGGCCAGGGGCCCCCTCGGTGGCTACACCTTC. Protein: CASSLARGPLGGYTF.

This sequence joins TRBV27 and TRBJ1-1; maybe TRBD1 (6 bases). This CDR3 spans 15 amino acids. Germline CDR1 reads MNHEY; CDR2 reads SMNVEV (reference sequence). Trimming removed 4 bases from V and 2 bases from J, with 14 bases in between. This CDR3 is CASSSREGGNTEAFF. The CDR3 DNA reads TGTGCCAGCAGTTCCCGTGAAGGGGGAAACACTGAAGCTTTCTTT.